This entry lists 3 T cell receptor beta chains sequenced from one sample in a study of OX40 agonist ivuxolimab in advanced cancers. Some clones are missing from TCRdb's copy, which holds only in-frame ones; the method was immunoSEQ multiplex PCR. The sample lists fewer than 75,000 clones, 75% to 90% occurring once. The specimen comprised CD4+ or CD8+ T cells sorted from blood, sampled in a trial of the OX40 agonist ivuxolimab. The receptor set was obtained from an adult with an advanced solid tumor such as melanoma, head and neck, liver or kidney cancer.

The chain couples TRBV7-9 to TRBJ2-1; maybe TRBD1 (7 bases). Per germline, CDR1 SEHNR and CDR2 FQNEAQ (reference sequence). This CDR3 is 14 amino acids long. V lost 4 bases, J lost 6 bases, and 13 bases lay in between. Here the CDR3 reads CASSSSQGGNEQFF. The CDR3 DNA reads TGTGCCAGCAGCTCAAGCCAGGGGGGCAATGAGCAGTTCTTC. Full variable domain (outside the CDR3, taken from reference TRBV7-9 and TRBJ2-1): DTGVSQNPRHKITKRGQNVTFRCDPISEHNRLYWYRQTLGQGPEFLTYFQNEAQLEKSRLLSDRFSAERPKGSFSTLEIQRTEQGDSAMYLCASSSSQGGNEQFFGPGTRLTVL.

CDR3 DNA: TGTGCCATCAGTGAGTCTGCAGATACGCAGTATTTT. Residues: CAISESADTQYF. The chain employs TRBV10-3 and TRBJ2-3; D gene unclear. The V gene lost 0 bases and the J gene lost 4 bases, with 2 bases spanning the gap. The CDR3 totals 12 residues. Per the germline V gene, CDR1 is ENHRY and CDR2 is SYGVKD.

The rearrangement uses TRBV30 and TRBJ2-5, with 7 bases fitting TRBD1. Germline trimming cut 4 bases from V and 5 bases from J; bases unmatched to any gene: 7. CDR3 length: 13 residues. The germline V gene has CDR1 GTSNPN and CDR2 SVGIG (reference sequence). The CDR3 DNA reads TGTGCCTGGAAACTACAGGGGCGGGAGACCCAGTACTTC. Translated: CAWKLQGRETQYF.